The clone carrying this T cell receptor (beta chain) appeared a single time. Antigen specificity is unknown. The J segment lost 2 bases and the V segment lost 3 bases, leaving 5 bases of the junction unmatched. The CDR3 spans 15 residues. Germline V gene sequence: CDR1 MGHDK, CDR2 SYGVNS. TCRdb called the reads again in MiXCR, with one record for every CDR3 protein. The repertoire holds tens of thousands of distinct CDR3 sequences, with around 18% as singletons. These data come from a study of T cell repertoires in cytomegalovirus infection. The chain has TRBV25-1 and TRBJ2-7; 9 bases agree with TRBD2. The receptor was isolated from a human donor in good health (CMV status not recorded). Some clones in this sample may be carry-over from other donors' samples. This sample comprised CD8+ T cells from cultured PBMCs, obtained from culture after CMV antigen stimulation. CDR3 loop: CASSEGGGGAYEQYF. The CDR3 DNA reads TGTGCCAGCAGTGAGGGAGGCGGGGGGGCCTACGAGCAGTACTTC.